The clone carrying this TCR beta chain was recorded a few times. These data originate in a study of OX40 agonist ivuxolimab in advanced cancers. In the study overall: The study treated patients with ivuxolimab, an agonistic anti-OX40 (CD134) antibody.

TCRdb keeps only in-frame clones here, not all; method: immunoSEQ multiplex PCR. Among approximately 66,000 clones, roughly four fifths were seen once, and the ten largest hold less than 4%. This CDR3 is built from 14 residues. Trimming removed 7 bases at V and 3 bases at J, with 16 bases between. Looked up from germline, CDR1 is GTSNPN and CDR2 is SVGIG (reference sequence). This receptor was identified in an adult with an advanced solid tumor such as melanoma, head and neck, liver or kidney cancer. V and J are TRBV30 and TRBJ2-1; D is perhaps TRBD1 or TRBD2 (5 bases each). Sequences were derived from CD4+ or CD8+ T cells sorted from blood, sampled in a trial of the OX40 agonist ivuxolimab. CDR3 sequence (DNA): TGTGCCTCCCCGGGGACCGCCGGCTACAATGAGCAGTTCTTC. Amino acids: CASPGTAGYNEQFF.